This T cell receptor (beta chain) was profiled in a study of T cells in narcolepsy. The method was immunoSEQ multiplex PCR; TCRdb's version includes in-frame clones alone and lacks a portion of them. The sample gives more than 20,000 clones, 92% of which show up once; 0.9% to 1.2% is in the top ten. Overall study results and limits: HCRT-specific and TRIB2-specific autoreactive clonotypes appeared among same-patient CSF and blood CD4+ clonotypes.

This clone was seen once. Its antigen is undetermined. The CDR3 runs 14 residues. The trim removed 2 bases at V and 11 bases at J, leaving 11 bases unmatched. Germline V CDR1 and CDR2: SGHRS, YFSETQ. The chain recombines TRBV5-1 with TRBJ1-1, with 8 bases identical to TRBD1. The sample consisted of CD45RA- memory CD4+ T cells from PBMCs. This clonotype was sampled from a human donor with narcolepsy. The CDR3 sequence: CASSFGDRGNVAFF. The CDR3 DNA reads as TGCGCCAGCAGCTTCGGAGACAGGGGAAATGTTGCTTTCTTT.